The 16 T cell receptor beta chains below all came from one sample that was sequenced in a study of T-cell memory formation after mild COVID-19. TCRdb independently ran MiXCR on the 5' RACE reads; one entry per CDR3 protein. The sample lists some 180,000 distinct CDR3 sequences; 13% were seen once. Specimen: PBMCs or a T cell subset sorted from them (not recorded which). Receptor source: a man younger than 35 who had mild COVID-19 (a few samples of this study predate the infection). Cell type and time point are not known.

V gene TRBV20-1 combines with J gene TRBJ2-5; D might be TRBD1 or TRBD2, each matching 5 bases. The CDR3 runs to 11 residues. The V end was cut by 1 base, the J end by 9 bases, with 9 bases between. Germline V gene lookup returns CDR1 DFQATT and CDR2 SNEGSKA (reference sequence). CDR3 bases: TGCAGTGCTAGAGGGGGGACGGCCCAGTACTTC. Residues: CSARGGTAQYF.

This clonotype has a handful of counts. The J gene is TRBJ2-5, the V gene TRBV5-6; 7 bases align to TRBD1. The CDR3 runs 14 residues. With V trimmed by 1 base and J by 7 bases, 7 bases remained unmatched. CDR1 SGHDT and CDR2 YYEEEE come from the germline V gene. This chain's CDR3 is CASSLTGALSTQYF. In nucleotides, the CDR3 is TGTGCCAGCAGCTTGACAGGGGCCCTGTCGACCCAGTACTTC.

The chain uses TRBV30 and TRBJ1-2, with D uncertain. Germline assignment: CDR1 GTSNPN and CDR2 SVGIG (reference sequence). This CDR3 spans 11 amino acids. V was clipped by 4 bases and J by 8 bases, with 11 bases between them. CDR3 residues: CAWMRDLGYTF. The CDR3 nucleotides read TGTGCCTGGATGAGGGATCTCGGCTACACCTTC.

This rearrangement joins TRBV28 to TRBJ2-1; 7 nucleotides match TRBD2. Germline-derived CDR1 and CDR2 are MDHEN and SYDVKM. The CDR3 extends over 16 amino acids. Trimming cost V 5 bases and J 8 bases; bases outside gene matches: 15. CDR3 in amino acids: CASSRNRLAEGDEQFF. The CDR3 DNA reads TGTGCCAGCAGTAGAAATAGACTAGCTGAGGGCGATGAGCAGTTCTTC.

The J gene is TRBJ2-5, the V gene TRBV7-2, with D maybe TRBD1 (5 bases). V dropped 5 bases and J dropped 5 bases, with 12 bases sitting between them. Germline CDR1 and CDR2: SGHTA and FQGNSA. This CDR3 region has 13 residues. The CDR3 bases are TGTGCCAGCAGCCGACAGAAGGAGGAGACCCAGTACTTC. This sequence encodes CASSRQKEETQYF.

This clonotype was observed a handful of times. The chain's CDR3 is CASSRGTHGYTF. The DNA for the CDR3 is TGTGCCAGCAGCCGAGGGACTCATGGCTACACCTTC. The rearrangement joins TRBV7-2 to TRBJ1-2, with D possibly TRBD1 on 5 matching bases. CDR3 length equals 12 residues. V was cut by 5 bases and J by 6 bases, with 10 bases left in between. Germline V CDR1 and CDR2: SGHTA, FQGNSA.

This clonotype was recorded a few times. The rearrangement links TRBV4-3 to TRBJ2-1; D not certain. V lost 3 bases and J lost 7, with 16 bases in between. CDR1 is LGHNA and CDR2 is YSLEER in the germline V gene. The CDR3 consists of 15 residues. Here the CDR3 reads CASSQLSLAANEQFF. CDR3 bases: TGCGCCAGCAGCCAGCTATCCTTGGCTGCTAATGAGCAGTTCTTC.

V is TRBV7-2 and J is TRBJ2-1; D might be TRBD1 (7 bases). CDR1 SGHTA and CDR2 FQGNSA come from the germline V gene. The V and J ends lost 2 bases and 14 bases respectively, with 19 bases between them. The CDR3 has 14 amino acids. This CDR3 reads CASSLPDRQGGKFF. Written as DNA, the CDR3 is TGTGCCAGCAGCTTACCTGATCGACAGGGCGGGAAGTTCTTC.

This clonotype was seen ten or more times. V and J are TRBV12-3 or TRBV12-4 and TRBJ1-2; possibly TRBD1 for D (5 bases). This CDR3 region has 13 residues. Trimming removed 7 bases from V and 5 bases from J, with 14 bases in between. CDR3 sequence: CASIRQGGYGYTF. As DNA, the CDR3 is TGTGCCAGCATCCGGCAGGGTGGGTATGGCTACACCTTC.

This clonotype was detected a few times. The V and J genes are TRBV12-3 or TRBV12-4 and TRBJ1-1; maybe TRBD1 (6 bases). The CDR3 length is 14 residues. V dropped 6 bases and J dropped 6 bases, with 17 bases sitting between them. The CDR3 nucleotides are TGTGCCAGCAGCCTTAGACAGGCGAGGGCTGAAGCTTTCTTT. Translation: CASSLRQARAEAFF.

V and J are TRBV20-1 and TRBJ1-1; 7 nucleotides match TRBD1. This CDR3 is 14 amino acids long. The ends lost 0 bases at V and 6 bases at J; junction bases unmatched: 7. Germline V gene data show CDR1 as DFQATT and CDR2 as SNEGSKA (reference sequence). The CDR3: CSARDVRGVSEAFF. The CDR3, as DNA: TGCAGTGCTAGAGATGTCAGGGGGGTTTCTGAAGCTTTCTTT.

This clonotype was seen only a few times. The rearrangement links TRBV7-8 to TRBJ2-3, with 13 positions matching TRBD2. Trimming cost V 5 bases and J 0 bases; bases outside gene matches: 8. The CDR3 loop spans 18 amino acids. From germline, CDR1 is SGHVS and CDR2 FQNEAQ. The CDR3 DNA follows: TGTGCCAGCAGCCGGACTAGCGGGGGTCAATCTAGCACAGATACGCAGTATTTT. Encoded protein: CASSRTSGGQSSTDTQYF.

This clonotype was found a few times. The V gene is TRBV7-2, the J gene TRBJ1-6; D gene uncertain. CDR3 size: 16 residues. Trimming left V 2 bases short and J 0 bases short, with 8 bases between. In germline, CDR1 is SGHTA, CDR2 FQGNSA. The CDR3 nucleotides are TGTGCCAGCAGCTTAAGGGCAGACTCCTATAATTCACCCCTCCACTTT. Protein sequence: CASSLRADSYNSPLHF.

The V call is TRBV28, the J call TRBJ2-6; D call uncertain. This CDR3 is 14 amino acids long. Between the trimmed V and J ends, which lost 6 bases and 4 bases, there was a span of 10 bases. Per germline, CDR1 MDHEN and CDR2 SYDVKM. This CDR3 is CASSLRLGANVLTF. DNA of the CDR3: TGTGCCAGCAGCCTCCGTTTGGGGGCCAACGTCCTGACTTTC.

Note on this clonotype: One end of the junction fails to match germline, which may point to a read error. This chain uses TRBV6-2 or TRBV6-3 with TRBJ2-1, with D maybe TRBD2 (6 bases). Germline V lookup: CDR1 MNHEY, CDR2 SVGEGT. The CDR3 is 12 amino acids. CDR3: CATKMGYAGTSF. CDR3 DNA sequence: TGTGCCACCAAAATGGGCTATGCCGGGACTTCTTTC.

The CDR3 reads CASRRGRADGELFF. The CDR3 nucleotides read TGTGCCAGCAGAAGGGGCAGGGCTGACGGGGAGCTGTTTTTT. The chain recombines TRBV2 with TRBJ2-2; perhaps TRBD1 as D (5 bases). The CDR3 is 14 residues long. Looked up from germline, CDR1 is SNHLY and CDR2 is FYNNEI. The germline V and J ends were trimmed by 6 bases and 7 bases, with 15 bases remaining between them.